These 24 T cell receptor beta chains originate from one sample sequenced in a study of blood T cell repertoires in COVID-19. The assay was immunoSEQ multiplex PCR, and TCRdb's table has in-frame clones only and misses some. The sample records more than 200,000 clones, 65% to 90% being singletons. The specimen sequenced was peripheral blood. Receptors were obtained from a man aged 30-40 years with active or convalescent COVID-19.

The genes are TRBV18 and TRBJ1-4; 7 positions match TRBD1. The CDR3 length is 15 residues. Germline CDR1 KGHSH, CDR2 LQKENI. After removal of 3 bases from V and 4 bases from J, the junction contained 5 bases not matched to a gene. This chain's CDR3 is CASSPRTGLNEKLFF. The CDR3 region has the DNA TGTGCCAGCTCACCGAGGACAGGCCTTAATGAAAAACTGTTTTTT.

This rearrangement joins TRBV6-4 to TRBJ2-7; TRBD1 agrees at 7 bases. The CDR3 has 11 amino acids. J was trimmed by 3 bases and V by 10 bases; bases with no gene match: 3. CDR1 MRHNA and CDR2 SNTAGT come from the germline V gene. The CDR3 loop reads CANGTDYEQYF. The CDR3, as DNA: TGTGCCAACGGGACAGACTACGAGCAGTACTTC.

The V call is TRBV7-6, the J call TRBJ2-7; TRBD2 matches 8 bases. In germline, CDR1 is SGHVS, CDR2 FNYEAQ. The CDR3 contains 15 residues. The J segment lost 6 bases and the V segment lost 5 bases, leaving 12 bases of the junction unmatched. As DNA, the CDR3 is TGTGCCAGCAGCGCCTCCGGGACTAGTATGGCCGAGCAGTACTTC. Its protein product is CASSASGTSMAEQYF.

The chain couples TRBV9 to TRBJ1-1, with D possibly being TRBD1 (5 bases). The CDR3 covers 13 residues. V shed 2 bases and J shed 4 bases, with 9 bases lying between them. The V gene's germline CDR1 is SGDLS and CDR2 YYNGEE. The CDR3 DNA follows: TGTGCCAGCAGCGTGTCGGGGGGCACTGAAGCTTTCTTT. It translates to CASSVSGGTEAFF.

The V gene is TRBV5-1, the J gene TRBJ1-4; perhaps TRBD1 as D (6 bases). V lost 6 bases, J lost 0 bases, and 18 bases lay in between. Germline V gene lookup returns CDR1 SGHRS and CDR2 YFSETQ. The CDR3 loop spans 17 amino acids. The chain's CDR3 is CASTSRPGVATNEKLFF. CDR3 nucleotides: TGCGCCAGCACCTCCCGACCAGGGGTTGCAACTAATGAAAAACTGTTTTTT.

This chain connects TRBV19 to TRBJ2-1; TRBD1 agrees at 7 bases. V gave up 3 bases and J gave up 3 bases; unmatched junction bases: 11. The germline V gene has CDR1 LNHDA and CDR2 SQIVND (reference sequence). This CDR3 spans 17 amino acids. CDR3 amino acids: CASSILIGAGGYNEQFF. CDR3 coding DNA: TGTGCCAGTAGTATCCTCATTGGGGCAGGGGGCTACAATGAGCAGTTCTTC.

The chain couples TRBV7-3 to TRBJ1-6; the match to TRBD1 covers 7 bases. The CDR3 has 14 residues. After removal of 3 bases from V and 9 bases from J, the junction contained 5 bases not matched to a gene. In germline, CDR1 is SGHTA, CDR2 FQGTGA. CDR3 bases: TGTGCCAGCAGCTTGGGACAGACCACTTCACCCCTCCACTTT. Its translation: CASSLGQTTSPLHF.

This rearrangement joins TRBV11-2 to TRBJ2-3, with D possibly TRBD1 on 5 matching bases. The germline CDR1 and CDR2 sequences are SGHAT and FQNNGV. Trimming shortened V by 1 base and J by 2 bases, and 7 bases separated the two germline ends. The CDR3 is made up of 14 amino acids. CDR3 in DNA: TGTGCCAGCAGCTTAGCCAGGGCCACAGATACGCAGTATTTT. Its protein product is CASSLARATDTQYF. The full variable domain, its missing parts supplied by reference TRBV11-2 and TRBJ2-3, is EAGVAQSPRYKIIEKRQSVAFWCNPISGHATLYWYQQILGQGPKLLIQFQNNGVVDDSQLPKDRFSAERLKGVDSTLKIQPAKLEDSAVYLCASSLARATDTQYFGPGTRLTVL.

The V gene is TRBV3-1 (or the pseudogene TRBV3-2), the J gene TRBJ1-1; D unresolved. This CDR3 comprises 16 residues. The V and J ends lost 3 bases and 0 bases respectively, with 14 bases between them. Germline V CDR1 and CDR2: LGHDT, YNNKEL (reference sequence). CDR3 sequence (DNA): TGTGCCAGCAGCCATTATCCGGGAACAGTGAACACTGAAGCTTTCTTT. It is translated as CASSHYPGTVNTEAFF.

The chain combines TRBV7-2 with TRBJ1-4, with TRBD1 matching 10 bases. Germline trimming cut 5 bases from V and 14 bases from J; bases unmatched to any gene: 20. From germline, CDR1 is SGHTA and CDR2 FQGNSA. The length of the CDR3 is 17 residues. The CDR3 bases are TGTGCCAGCAGCCCGTCCGGGACAGGGGCATCACCCCAAGCCCTGTTTTTT. Its translation is CASSPSGTGASPQALFF.

The gene calls are TRBV1 and TRBJ2-2; TRBD2 was called by the table and not checked on the DNA. TRBV1 is described as a pseudogene. This CDR3 comprises 23 residues. The CDR3 here is CTSSQAPRGITSGGTANTGELFF. CDR3 bases: TGCACCAGCAGCCAAGCACCCCGGGGAATTACTAGCGGGGGGACCGCGAACACCGGGGAGCTGTTTTTT.

This chain joins TRBV7-9 and TRBJ1-2; 8 bases fit TRBD1. Germline lookup yields CDR1 SEHNR and CDR2 FQNEAQ (reference sequence). The CDR3 has 16 amino acids. V dropped 5 bases and J dropped 7; count of bases not matched to a gene: 15. CDR3 protein: CASSEGQGQDSSGYTF. As DNA, the CDR3 is TGTGCCAGCAGCGAGGGGCAGGGACAGGACTCGTCTGGCTACACCTTC.

V gene TRBV7-9 combines with J gene TRBJ2-7; no reliable D call. Trimming removed 5 bases from V and 5 bases from J, with 10 bases in between. The CDR3 length is 12 residues. Germline values: CDR1 SEHNR, CDR2 FQNEAQ (reference sequence). CDR3 DNA: TGTGCCAGCAGCCCCGAGTCGGACGAGCAGTACTTC. The encoded protein is CASSPESDEQYF.

The rearrangement uses TRBV6-5 and TRBJ2-3; D ambiguous. CDR1 and CDR2 (germline): MNHEY, SVGAGI. CDR3 size: 15 residues. V was pared by 5 bases and J by 3 bases, with 15 bases between. The CDR3 sequence is CASSPSGKLTDTQYF. In DNA form, the CDR3 reads TGTGCCAGCAGTCCCTCGGGTAAACTAACAGATACGCAGTATTTT.

The chain employs TRBV4-2 and TRBJ2-2; D not certain. CDR3 length: 12 amino acids. Germline V CDR1 and CDR2: LGHNA, YNFKEQ. Between the trimmed V and J ends, which lost 4 bases and 4 bases, there was a span of 4 bases. CDR3 nucleotides: TGTGCCAGCAGCCCTCCCACCGGGGAGCTGTTTTTT. Translation: CASSPPTGELFF.

V usage is TRBV19 and J usage is TRBJ2-1, with 7 bases aligning to TRBD1. The CDR3 contains 14 residues. CDR1 LNHDA and CDR2 SQIVND come from the germline V gene (reference sequence). J lost 7 bases, V lost 2 bases, and 5 bases had no gene match. CDR3 coding DNA: TGTGCCAGTAGTATAAGACAGGGTCGGAATGAGCAGTTCTTC. Translated, it gives CASSIRQGRNEQFF.

The chain is built from TRBV6-5 and TRBJ1-6, with 8 bases that match TRBD1. From germline, CDR1 is MNHEY and CDR2 SVGAGI. Trimming took 2 bases from V and 10 from J; bases not matched to a gene: 7. CDR3 length: 15 amino acids. CDR3 loop: CASSYGRQGASPLHF. CDR3 sequence (DNA): TGTGCCAGCAGTTACGGTCGCCAGGGGGCCTCACCCCTCCACTTT.

This rearrangement joins TRBV2 to TRBJ1-5; unclear D gene. Trimming stripped 7 bases from V and 5 bases from J, with 15 bases between. The CDR3 is 14 residues long. In germline, CDR1 is SNHLY, CDR2 FYNNEI. In DNA, the CDR3 is TGTGCCAGCAAGGAGACCGCAAACGATCAGCCCCAGCATTTT. Translation: CASKETANDQPQHF.

This rearrangement joins TRBV3-1 (or the pseudogene TRBV3-2) to TRBJ2-1, with a possible D match to TRBD2 (6 bases). The V gene's germline CDR1 is LGHDT and CDR2 YNNKEL (reference sequence). CDR3 length equals 15 residues. The V end was cut by 1 base, the J end by 7 bases, with 14 bases between. The CDR3 reads CASSQAKGRRNEQFF. The CDR3 nucleotides are TGTGCCAGCAGCCAAGCAAAGGGGAGGCGGAATGAGCAGTTCTTC.

The chain joins TRBV5-1 to TRBJ2-3, with D maybe TRBD1 (6 bases). CDR3 length: 15 residues. The germline gives CDR1 SGHRS, CDR2 YFSETQ. V shed 0 bases and J shed 4 bases, with 12 bases lying between them. As DNA, the CDR3 is TGCGCCAGCAGCTTGGTATACAGGGTATCAGATACGCAGTATTTT. Its protein product is CASSLVYRVSDTQYF.

The chain joins TRBV6-1 to TRBJ1-2; D possibly corresponds to TRBD1 (5 bases). From germline, CDR1 is MNHNS and CDR2 SASEGT. The length of the CDR3 is 15 residues. V gave up 8 bases and J gave up 6 bases, with 22 bases separating them. Here the CDR3 DNA reads TGTGCCAGCGCTTACCTGTCGGAGGGGTGGGATGGCTACACCTTC. Protein product: CASAYLSEGWDGYTF.

The V gene is TRBV5-4, the J gene TRBJ1-1; D might be TRBD1 (6 bases). V lost 0 bases and J 2 bases, leaving 8 bases between the germline ends. This CDR3 is built from 14 residues. Germline V gives CDR1 SGHNT, CDR2 YYREEE (reference sequence). The CDR3 here is CASSLGTANTEAFF. Written as DNA, the CDR3 is TGTGCCAGCAGCTTGGGGACAGCCAACACTGAAGCTTTCTTT. Variable domain in full (rest from reference TRBV5-4 and TRBJ1-1): ETGVTQSPTHLIKTRGQQVTLRCSSQSGHNTVSWYQQALGQGPQFIFQYYREEENGRGNFPPRFSGLQFPNYSSELNVNALELDDSALYLCASSLGTANTEAFFGQGTRLTVV.

The V call is TRBV19, the J call TRBJ2-7; D is perhaps TRBD1 (5 bases). Trimming took off 8 bases at V and 5 bases at J, with 13 bases between the two ends. Looked up from germline, CDR1 is LNHDA and CDR2 is SQIVND (reference sequence). This CDR3 is 12 amino acids long. CDR3 bases: TGTGCCAGTCGCACAGGCGCGAACGAGCAGTACTTC. Protein sequence: CASRTGANEQYF.

The gene calls are TRBV10-2 and TRBJ1-2, with 7 positions matching TRBD1. CDR3 size: 13 residues. V lost 8 bases and J lost 5; bases outside the gene matches: 8. Germline-derived CDR1 and CDR2 are WSHSY and SAAADI. CDR3 loop: CASGDKGAYGYTF. CDR3 sequence (DNA): TGCGCCAGCGGCGATAAGGGGGCTTATGGCTACACCTTC.